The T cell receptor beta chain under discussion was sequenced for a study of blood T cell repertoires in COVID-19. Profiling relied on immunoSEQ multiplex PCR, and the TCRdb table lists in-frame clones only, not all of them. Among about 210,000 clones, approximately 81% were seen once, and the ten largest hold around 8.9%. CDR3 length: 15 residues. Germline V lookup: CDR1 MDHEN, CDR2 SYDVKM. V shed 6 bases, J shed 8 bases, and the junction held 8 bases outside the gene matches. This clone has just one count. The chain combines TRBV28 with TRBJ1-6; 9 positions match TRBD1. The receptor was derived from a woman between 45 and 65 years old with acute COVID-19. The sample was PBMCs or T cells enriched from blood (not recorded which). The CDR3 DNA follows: TGTGCCAGCAGCCCCGGACAGGGGAAGGATTCACCCCTCCACTTT. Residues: CASSPGQGKDSPLHF.